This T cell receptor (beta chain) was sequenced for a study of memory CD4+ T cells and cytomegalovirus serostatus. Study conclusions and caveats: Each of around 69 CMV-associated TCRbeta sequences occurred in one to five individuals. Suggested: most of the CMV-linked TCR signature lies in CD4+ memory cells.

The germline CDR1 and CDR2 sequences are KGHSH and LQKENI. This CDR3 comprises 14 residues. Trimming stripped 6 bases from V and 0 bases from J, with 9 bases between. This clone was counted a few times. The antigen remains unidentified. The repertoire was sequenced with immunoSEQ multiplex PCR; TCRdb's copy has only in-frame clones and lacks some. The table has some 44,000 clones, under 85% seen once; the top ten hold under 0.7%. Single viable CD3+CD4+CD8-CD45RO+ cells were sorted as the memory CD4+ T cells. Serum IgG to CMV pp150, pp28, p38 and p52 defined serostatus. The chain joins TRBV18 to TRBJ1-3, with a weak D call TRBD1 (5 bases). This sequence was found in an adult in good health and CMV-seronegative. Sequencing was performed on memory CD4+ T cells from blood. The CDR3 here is CASSLGASGNTIYF. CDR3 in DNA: TGTGCCAGCTCTTTAGGGGCCTCTGGAAACACCATATATTTT.